The present TCR beta chain was sequenced within a study of tumor-infiltrating lymphocytes in primary liver carcinoma. As for the study in general: Subjects consisted of male and female patients aged 30 to 69 years. Study-wide points: Top-250-clone fractions were significantly higher in tumors than in blood (p = 0.039). Lower overlap was observed for tumor-adjacent and tumor-blood pairs relative to tumor region pairs.

With a constant-region primer, TCR beta cDNA was made from approximately 520 ng of total RNA. It was through three nested multiplex PCR rounds of slightly modified ARM-PCR that TCR beta libraries arose. TRBV1-TRBV30 forward primers paired with a C-beta reverse primer drove the first two PCR rounds, around 9 cycles each. TCRdb used MiXCR to reprocess the multiplex PCR reads, holding one entry per CDR3 protein. The table shows some 120,000 distinct CDR3 sequences, with 55% to 75% occurring only once. This clonotype turned up a few times. The antigen is not known. For each extraction, RNA and DNA were obtained together from approximately 20-30 mg of unsorted bulk tissue. Tumor regions sampled: superior, inferior, left, right poles, and centre. This CDR3 has 14 residues. Trimming removed 3 bases from V and 10 bases from J, with 16 bases in between. The germline CDR1 and CDR2 sequences are WSHSY and SAAADI.

This TCR was sampled from a woman in her sixties with primary liver carcinoma and hepatitis B virus infection. Sample: liver tumor tissue from sampling region 3. Described subset: tumor region T3, left-lateral pole. The J gene is TRBJ2-4, the V gene TRBV10-2; no firm D call. The CDR3 here is CASSEAKGMAIQYF. The CDR3 nucleotides are TGCGCCAGCAGTGAAGCTAAGGGCATGGCGATTCAGTACTTC.